This TCR beta chain was sequenced in a study of blood T cell repertoires in COVID-19. This clone was observed once. Looked up from germline, CDR1 is SGHTA and CDR2 is FQGNSA. The V end was cut by 5 bases, the J end by 6 bases, with 14 bases between. CDR3 length equals 14 residues. Clones were sequenced by immunoSEQ multiplex PCR, and TCRdb holds only the in-frame ones, with some missing. The repertoire holds some 150,000 clones, about nine tenths seen once, with over 2% in the top ten. This TCR was sampled from a human donor in a cohort sampled during active COVID-19. What was sequenced was peripheral blood. V gene TRBV7-2 combines with J gene TRBJ2-1; D not certain. The CDR3 nucleotides read TGTGCCAGCAGCCAAAGCGTCTTAATCAATGAGCAGTTCTTC. Translating it yields CASSQSVLINEQFF.